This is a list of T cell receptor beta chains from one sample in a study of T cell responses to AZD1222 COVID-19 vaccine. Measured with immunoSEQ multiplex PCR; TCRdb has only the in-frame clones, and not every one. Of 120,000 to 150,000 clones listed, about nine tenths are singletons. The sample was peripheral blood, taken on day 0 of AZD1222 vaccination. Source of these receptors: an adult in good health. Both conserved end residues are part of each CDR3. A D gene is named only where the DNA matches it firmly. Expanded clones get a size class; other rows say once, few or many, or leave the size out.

cdr3_nt: TGTGCCACCCAAACCCCACAGGGCTTAAATGAAAAACTGTTTTTT
cdr3_aa: CATQTPQGLNEKLFF
clone_size: few
v_call: TRBV28
j_call: TRBJ1-4
d_call: NA

cdr3_nt: TGTGCCAGCTCACGGGATGCGAACACTGAAGCTTTCTTT
cdr3_aa: CASSRDANTEAFF
clone_size: once
v_call: TRBV18
j_call: TRBJ1-1
d_call: NA

cdr3_nt: TGTGCCTCGAAACGGGACAGGCCCAACACTGAAGCTTTCTTT
cdr3_aa: CASKRDRPNTEAFF
clone_size: NA
v_call: TRBV19
j_call: TRBJ1-1
d_call: TRBD1

cdr3_nt: TGTGCCTGGTCCGACACAGATACGCAGTATTTT
cdr3_aa: CAWSDTDTQYF
clone_size: NA
v_call: TRBV30
j_call: TRBJ2-3
d_call: NA

cdr3_nt: TGTGCCAGCAGCGTATTAAACAGCGGACTTAACGGTGGCTACACCTTC
cdr3_aa: CASSVLNSGLNGGYTF
clone_size: NA
v_call: TRBV7-2
j_call: TRBJ1-2
d_call: NA

cdr3_nt: TGTGCCAGCAGCCGACAGGGTAAAAACATTCAGTACTTC
cdr3_aa: CASSRQGKNIQYF
clone_size: NA
v_call: TRBV7-3
j_call: TRBJ2-4
d_call: TRBD1

cdr3_nt: TGTGCCTGGAATTCCGGGAGGACTAACTATGGCTACACCTTC
cdr3_aa: CAWNSGRTNYGYTF
clone_size: NA
v_call: TRBV30
j_call: TRBJ1-2
d_call: NA

cdr3_nt: TGTGCCAGCAGTGGACAGGCCGGGAATTCACCCCTCCACTTT
cdr3_aa: CASSGQAGNSPLHF
clone_size: NA
v_call: TRBV2
j_call: TRBJ1-6
d_call: NA

cdr3_nt: TGTGCCACCAGAGAAAGGGGAGGGAGGACAGATACGCAGTATTTT
cdr3_aa: CATRERGGRTDTQYF
clone_size: once
v_call: TRBV24-1
j_call: TRBJ2-3
d_call: TRBD2

cdr3_nt: TGTGCCAGCAGCTTAGTCCAGGGGCGAACTTTCTATGGCTACACCTTC
cdr3_aa: CASSLVQGRTFYGYTF
clone_size: NA
v_call: TRBV7-7
j_call: TRBJ1-2
d_call: NA

cdr3_nt: TGTGCCTGGAACGGGGGCCCAGATACGCAGTATTTT
cdr3_aa: CAWNGGPDTQYF
clone_size: NA
v_call: TRBV30
j_call: TRBJ2-3
d_call: NA

cdr3_nt: TGTGCCAGCAGCCAGACAGGGCATCAGCCCCAGCATTTT
cdr3_aa: CASSQTGHQPQHF
clone_size: NA
v_call: TRBV7-2
j_call: TRBJ1-5
d_call: TRBD1

cdr3_nt: TGTGCCAGTAGTATGGTCGGGGTAGGATCACCCCTCCACTTT
cdr3_aa: CASSMVGVGSPLHF
clone_size: few
v_call: TRBV19
j_call: TRBJ1-6
d_call: NA

cdr3_nt: TGCGCCAGCAGCTTCATGGCGGCGGGGTTCAGCACAGATACGCAGTATTTT
cdr3_aa: CASSFMAAGFSTDTQYF
clone_size: NA
v_call: TRBV5-1
j_call: TRBJ2-3
d_call: NA

cdr3_nt: TGTGCCACCAGCAGAGTGAGGGACAGTAAAGGCTACACCTTC
cdr3_aa: CATSRVRDSKGYTF
clone_size: NA
v_call: TRBV15
j_call: TRBJ1-2
d_call: TRBD1

cdr3_nt: TGTGCCAGCAGCGTAGCCGGCGGGATGGACGAAAAACTGTTTTTT
cdr3_aa: CASSVAGGMDEKLFF
clone_size: NA
v_call: TRBV9
j_call: TRBJ1-4
d_call: NA

cdr3_nt: TGTGCCAGCAGGCCCGTGACAGGGAGCACTGAAGCTTTCTTT
cdr3_aa: CASRPVTGSTEAFF
clone_size: NA
v_call: TRBV6-5
j_call: TRBJ1-1
d_call: TRBD1

cdr3_nt: TGTGCCAGCAGTTTAAGGGGGACAGGTCGAGCAGGAGAGACCCAGTACTTC
cdr3_aa: CASSLRGTGRAGETQYF
clone_size: NA
v_call: TRBV28
j_call: TRBJ2-5
d_call: TRBD1

cdr3_nt: TGTGCCAGCAGTTACTCGGGTACGGGGGGTCAGCCCCAGCATTTT
cdr3_aa: CASSYSGTGGQPQHF
clone_size: NA
v_call: TRBV6-5
j_call: TRBJ1-5
d_call: NA

cdr3_nt: TGTGCCAGCAGTTCCACAGGTGCTGGGATGGCCAACGTCCTGACTTTC
cdr3_aa: CASSSTGAGMANVLTF
clone_size: NA
v_call: TRBV28
j_call: TRBJ2-6
d_call: NA

cdr3_nt: TGTGCCAGCAGCTTCCCCGAGAGGAACACTGAAGCTTTCTTT
cdr3_aa: CASSFPERNTEAFF
clone_size: few
v_call: TRBV7-2
j_call: TRBJ1-1
d_call: NA

cdr3_nt: TGTGCCAGCAGTTCCAGAGGGACGGTTAACTATGGCTACACCTTC
cdr3_aa: CASSSRGTVNYGYTF
clone_size: NA
v_call: TRBV28
j_call: TRBJ1-2
d_call: NA

cdr3_nt: TGTGCCAGCAAGGGAGGGAGAGAGACCCAGTACTTC
cdr3_aa: CASKGGRETQYF
clone_size: NA
v_call: TRBV5-4
j_call: TRBJ2-5
d_call: TRBD2

cdr3_nt: TGTGCCAGCAGAGGACAGGGGCGGAACACTGAAGCTTTCTTT
cdr3_aa: CASRGQGRNTEAFF
clone_size: NA
v_call: TRBV2
j_call: TRBJ1-1
d_call: TRBD1

cdr3_nt: TGTGCCAGCAGCGTGGGGACATCAGACTACGAGCAGTACTTC
cdr3_aa: CASSVGTSDYEQYF
clone_size: NA
v_call: TRBV9
j_call: TRBJ2-7
d_call: NA

cdr3_nt: TGTGCCAGCAGCGACGGACAGTTCTATGGCTACACCTTC
cdr3_aa: CASSDGQFYGYTF
clone_size: NA
v_call: TRBV6-5
j_call: TRBJ1-2
d_call: NA

cdr3_nt: TGTGCCAGCAGTCGACAGGGGAACACTGAAGCTTTCTTT
cdr3_aa: CASSRQGNTEAFF
clone_size: NA
v_call: TRBV7-3
j_call: TRBJ1-1
d_call: TRBD1

cdr3_nt: TGTGCCAGCAGCAAGACACAGCGGAACTATGGCTACACCTTC
cdr3_aa: CASSKTQRNYGYTF
clone_size: NA
v_call: TRBV21-1
j_call: TRBJ1-2
d_call: NA

cdr3_nt: TGTGCCAGCAGTTTAGGAGGCTTAGCAGATACGCAGTATTTT
cdr3_aa: CASSLGGLADTQYF
clone_size: NA
v_call: TRBV27
j_call: TRBJ2-3
d_call: NA

cdr3_nt: TGTGCCAGCAGCGTAGTACCGGGCAGCTATGGCTACACCTTC
cdr3_aa: CASSVVPGSYGYTF
clone_size: NA
v_call: TRBV9
j_call: TRBJ1-2
d_call: NA

cdr3_nt: TGTGCCAGCAGCTTAGATGGCAGGTATCAGCCCCAGCATTTT
cdr3_aa: CASSLDGRYQPQHF
clone_size: once
v_call: TRBV7-2
j_call: TRBJ1-5
d_call: NA

cdr3_nt: TGTGCCAGCTCACTCTCGGACAGGAACAATCAGCCCCAGCATTTT
cdr3_aa: CASSLSDRNNQPQHF
clone_size: NA
v_call: TRBV18
j_call: TRBJ1-5
d_call: TRBD1

cdr3_nt: TGTGCCAGTAGTCCTGGGGGTGGACAGGGGCGAGGTAATTCACCCCTCCACTTT
cdr3_aa: CASSPGGGQGRGNSPLHF
clone_size: NA
v_call: TRBV19
j_call: TRBJ1-6
d_call: TRBD1

cdr3_nt: TGTGCCAGCAGCGGGACTAGGCGGTCCTACAATGAGCAGTTCTTC
cdr3_aa: CASSGTRRSYNEQFF
clone_size: NA
v_call: TRBV6-5
j_call: TRBJ2-1
d_call: TRBD2

cdr3_nt: TGTGCCAGCAGTAACGCAGGGGGCGCTTATGGCTACACCTTC
cdr3_aa: CASSNAGGAYGYTF
clone_size: NA
v_call: TRBV6-5
j_call: TRBJ1-2
d_call: TRBD1

cdr3_nt: TGTGCCAGTATAAAGAGTAGGACCAGCAATCAGCCCCAGCATTTT
cdr3_aa: CASIKSRTSNQPQHF
clone_size: NA
v_call: TRBV19
j_call: TRBJ1-5
d_call: NA

cdr3_nt: TGTGCCAGCAGCTTAGGAGGGGCTGGTGGCTACACCTTC
cdr3_aa: CASSLGGAGGYTF
clone_size: few
v_call: TRBV13
j_call: TRBJ1-2
d_call: NA

cdr3_nt: TGTGTCAGCCGAGAGGACGGCACTGAAGCTTTCTTT
cdr3_aa: CVSREDGTEAFF
clone_size: NA
v_call: TRBV19
j_call: TRBJ1-1
d_call: NA

cdr3_nt: TGTGCCAGCTCACCCAGTTCAGGCGTTTCTCAGCCCCAGCATTTT
cdr3_aa: CASSPSSGVSQPQHF
clone_size: few
v_call: TRBV18
j_call: TRBJ1-5
d_call: NA

cdr3_nt: TGTGCCATTAAAGGTCTGTTTCTAGAAAACGAGCAGTACTTC
cdr3_aa: CAIKGLFLENEQYF
clone_size: few
v_call: TRBV2
j_call: TRBJ2-7
d_call: NA

cdr3_nt: TGTGCCAGTAGTAGTTGGCAGGGTGAAGAGACCCAGTACTTC
cdr3_aa: CASSSWQGEETQYF
clone_size: NA
v_call: TRBV19
j_call: TRBJ2-5
d_call: NA

cdr3_nt: TGTGCCAGTAGTATTCGGGGGAGCTCCTACAATGAGCAGTTCTTC
cdr3_aa: CASSIRGSSYNEQFF
clone_size: NA
v_call: TRBV19
j_call: TRBJ2-1
d_call: NA

cdr3_nt: TGCGCCAGCAGAAGGACGGATACTATGGGGATTGGAAACACCATATATTTT
cdr3_aa: CASRRTDTMGIGNTIYF
clone_size: NA
v_call: TRBV5-1
j_call: TRBJ1-3
d_call: NA

cdr3_nt: TGTGCCAGTAGTATCTACAGGGGATCTTCTGAAGCTTTCTTT
cdr3_aa: CASSIYRGSSEAFF
clone_size: NA
v_call: TRBV19
j_call: TRBJ1-1
d_call: TRBD1

cdr3_nt: TGTGCCAGCAGCGGTCAGACTAACTATGGCTACACCTTC
cdr3_aa: CASSGQTNYGYTF
clone_size: NA
v_call: TRBV12-3/TRBV12-4
j_call: TRBJ1-2
d_call: NA

cdr3_nt: TGCGCCAGCAGTGAGGCCCTCCCCTATAATTCACCCCTCCACTTT
cdr3_aa: CASSEALPYNSPLHF
clone_size: NA
v_call: TRBV10-1
j_call: TRBJ1-6
d_call: NA

cdr3_nt: TGTGCCAGCACCTCGGCGGGGGCCCCTACCTCCTACAATGAGCAGTTCTTC
cdr3_aa: CASTSAGAPTSYNEQFF
clone_size: NA
v_call: TRBV28
j_call: TRBJ2-1
d_call: NA

cdr3_nt: TGTGCCAGCAGCCCCGTCGCCACCTCGAACTATGGCTACACCTTC
cdr3_aa: CASSPVATSNYGYTF
clone_size: NA
v_call: TRBV9
j_call: TRBJ1-2
d_call: NA

cdr3_nt: TGTGCCAGTAGAGCGTCGGGACTACCCTACAATGAGCAGTTCTTC
cdr3_aa: CASRASGLPYNEQFF
clone_size: NA
v_call: TRBV19
j_call: TRBJ2-1
d_call: TRBD2

cdr3_nt: TGTGCCAGCAGCTCAGCCCCCGGGACTAGAGGCGGGGAGCTGTTTTTT
cdr3_aa: CASSSAPGTRGGELFF
clone_size: NA
v_call: TRBV7-3
j_call: TRBJ2-2
d_call: TRBD2

cdr3_nt: TGTGCCAGCAGCCTCTCTACAGGGGTGCTCGAAGCTTTCTTT
cdr3_aa: CASSLSTGVLEAFF
clone_size: NA
v_call: TRBV6-2/TRBV6-3
j_call: TRBJ1-1
d_call: TRBD1

cdr3_nt: TGTGCCAGCAGTGACCCATGTGGTTGGAACTGGTACGAGCAGTACTTC
cdr3_aa: CASSDPCGWNWYEQYF
clone_size: NA
v_call: TRBV6-4
j_call: TRBJ2-7
d_call: NA

cdr3_nt: TGTGCCAGCAGTACCGGGACAGGGCTCTATGGCTACACCTTC
cdr3_aa: CASSTGTGLYGYTF
clone_size: NA
v_call: TRBV28
j_call: TRBJ1-2
d_call: TRBD1

cdr3_nt: TGTGCTAGCAGCTCTCTCGCCTTAGGAACCGGGGAGCTGTTTTTT
cdr3_aa: CASSSLALGTGELFF
clone_size: NA
v_call: TRBV7-7
j_call: TRBJ2-2
d_call: NA

cdr3_nt: TGTGCCAGCAGTTCCTCGACCCCGCCGACCCAGTACTTC
cdr3_aa: CASSSSTPPTQYF
clone_size: once
v_call: TRBV27
j_call: TRBJ2-5
d_call: NA

cdr3_nt: TGTGCCAGCAGCCCGGGACAGGTCGCCGACGAGCAGTACTTC
cdr3_aa: CASSPGQVADEQYF
clone_size: NA
v_call: TRBV7-9
j_call: TRBJ2-7
d_call: TRBD1

cdr3_nt: TGCGCCAGCAGCCCTGGGGCTTCCACTAGCACAGATACGCAGTATTTT
cdr3_aa: CASSPGASTSTDTQYF
clone_size: NA
v_call: TRBV4-1
j_call: TRBJ2-3
d_call: NA

cdr3_nt: TGTGCCAGCAGTTTATCACGTGAAAAACTGTTTTTT
cdr3_aa: CASSLSREKLFF
clone_size: NA
v_call: TRBV28
j_call: TRBJ1-4
d_call: NA